The 18 T cell receptor beta chains below come from one sample, sequenced in a study of OX40 agonist ivuxolimab in advanced cancers. Libraries were prepared through the immunoSEQ multiplex PCR assay. TCRdb holds this immuneACCESS table with in-frame rearrangements only. Some clones are missing; in checked studies, unresolved V genes explain under half, and the rest has no known cause. The sample profile shows some 80,000 clones; about 87% of them were found once. Around 0.54% of the sample is taken by the ten largest. The sequenced sample was CD4+ or CD8+ T cells sorted from blood, obtained in a trial of the OX40 agonist ivuxolimab. The receptors here all came from an adult with an advanced solid tumor such as melanoma, head and neck, liver or kidney cancer.

The chain links TRBV6-5 to TRBJ1-4; a possible D gene is TRBD1 (5 bases). Germline CDR1 MNHEY, CDR2 SVGAGI. The V end was cut by 6 bases, the J end by 7 bases, with 15 bases between. The CDR3 loop spans 14 amino acids. The CDR3 sequence: CASRASGTSEKLFF. DNA for the CDR3: TGTGCCAGCAGAGCGTCCGGGACGAGTGAAAAACTGTTTTTT.

This chain joins TRBV18 and TRBJ2-1; the match to TRBD2 covers 9 bases. Germline-derived CDR1 and CDR2 are KGHSH and LQKENI. The length of the CDR3 is 16 residues. V gave up 0 bases and J gave up 0 bases; unmatched junction bases: 0. CDR3 coding DNA: TGTGCCAGCTCACCACCTAGCGGGAGCTCCTACAATGAGCAGTTCTTC. Its protein is CASSPPSGSSYNEQFF.

V is TRBV19 and J is TRBJ1-5; a weak D match, TRBD1 (5 bases). The CDR3 runs 15 residues. V lost 3 bases, J lost 5 bases, and 14 bases lay in between. Germline loops: CDR1 LNHDA, CDR2 SQIVND (reference sequence). The CDR3 loop reads CASSIGAGRYQPQHF. CDR3 DNA: TGTGCCAGTAGTATTGGGGCAGGACGATATCAGCCCCAGCATTTT.

The genes are TRBV30 and TRBJ2-5; TRBD2 might be the D (5 bases). The ends were cut back, 0 bases at V and 4 bases at J, with 6 bases in the middle. The CDR3 spans 12 residues. Germline CDR1 is GTSNPN and CDR2 is SVGIG (reference sequence). The CDR3 DNA reads TGTGCCTGGAGTGTAGGGAGAGAGACCCAGTACTTC. It yields the protein CAWSVGRETQYF.

This rearrangement joins TRBV11-2 to TRBJ2-6; TRBD1 aligns across 9 bases. In germline, CDR1 is SGHAT, CDR2 FQNNGV. V lost 5 bases, J lost 0 bases, and 5 bases stayed unmatched. This CDR3 comprises 17 residues. The CDR3 reads CASSRGTGNSGANVLTF. CDR3 in DNA: TGTGCCAGCAGCCGCGGGACAGGGAACTCTGGGGCCAACGTCCTGACTTTC.

The chain recombines TRBV5-1 with TRBJ2-3; D gene unclear. The ends were cut back, 0 bases at V and 3 bases at J, with 11 bases in the middle. The CDR3 totals 15 residues. The germline V gene encodes CDR1 SGHRS and CDR2 YFSETQ. The CDR3 nucleotides are TGCGCCAGCAGCTTGGGCGCGACGGTGACAGATACGCAGTATTTT. Translation gives CASSLGATVTDTQYF.

The chain links TRBV7-8 to TRBJ2-1, with a possible D match to TRBD2 (6 bases). Germline CDR1 reads SGHVS; CDR2 reads FQNEAQ. The CDR3 extends over 14 amino acids. V lost 0 bases to trimming and J lost 14 bases, with 17 bases between them. The CDR3 here is CASSLAGVADSEFF. CDR3 bases: TGTGCCAGCAGCTTAGCCGGGGTAGCGGACTCCGAGTTCTTC.

This clone was seen once. The V call is TRBV18, the J call TRBJ2-7; TRBD1 might be the D (6 bases). Germline V CDR1 and CDR2: KGHSH, LQKENI. This CDR3 is 13 amino acids long. Trimming removed 5 bases at V and 1 base at J, with 9 bases between. CDR3 amino acids: CASSSGQSYEQYF. CDR3 coding DNA: TGTGCCAGCTCATCAGGACAGTCCTACGAGCAGTACTTC.

This chain links TRBV27 with TRBJ1-2; 7 bases line up with TRBD1. The V and J ends lost 3 bases and 0 bases, in that order; junction bases with no gene match: 4. The germline gives CDR1 MNHEY, CDR2 SMNVEV (reference sequence). The CDR3 runs 15 residues. The CDR3 nucleotides are TGTGCCAGCAGTTTGGCCGGACAGGCTAACTATGGCTACACCTTC. It codes for CASSLAGQANYGYTF.

This chain connects TRBV7-2 to TRBJ2-3, with D unclear. The germline V and J ends were trimmed by 5 bases and 2 bases, with 8 bases remaining between them. The germline V gene encodes CDR1 SGHTA and CDR2 FQGNSA. The CDR3 consists of 13 residues. The CDR3 DNA is TGTGCCAGCAGCGTCGACCCCACAGATACGCAGTATTTT. Its translation is CASSVDPTDTQYF.

This chain connects TRBV5-6 to TRBJ2-3, with TRBD1 identical over 7 bases. This CDR3 spans 15 amino acids. The germline V gene encodes CDR1 SGHDT and CDR2 YYEEEE. V was pared by 0 bases and J by 0 bases, with 1 base of the junction left unmatched. As DNA, the CDR3 is TGTGCCAGCAGCTTGGTGACAGGGAGCACAGATACGCAGTATTTT. Its translation is CASSLVTGSTDTQYF. The full variable domain, completed using reference TRBV5-6 and TRBJ2-3, is DAGVTQSPTHLIKTRGQQVTLRCSPKSGHDTVSWYQQALGQGPQFIFQYYEEEERQRGNFPDRFSGHQFPNYSSELNVNALLLGDSALYLCASSLVTGSTDTQYFGPGTRLTVL.

The J gene is TRBJ2-3, the V gene TRBV28; TRBD1 aligns across 9 bases. CDR1 MDHEN and CDR2 SYDVKM come from the germline V gene. J was trimmed by 4 bases and V by 6 bases; bases with no gene match: 11. This CDR3 is 16 amino acids long. CDR3 nucleotides: TGTGCCAGCAGCCAACTGACAGGGGGGACGGCAGATACGCAGTATTTT. Translated: CASSQLTGGTADTQYF. The full variable domain, completed using reference TRBV28 and TRBJ2-3, is DVKVTQSSRYLVKRTGEKVFLECVQDMDHENMFWYRQDPGLGLRLIYFSYDVKMKEKGDIPEGYSVSREKKERFSLILESASTNQTSMYLCASSQLTGGTADTQYFGPGTRLTVL.

This clone was detected only a few times. The chain uses TRBV7-8 and TRBJ2-6, with 8 bases lining up with TRBD1. Germline V gene data show CDR1 as SGHVS and CDR2 as FQNEAQ. This CDR3 has 20 amino acids. V lost 5 bases and J lost 1; bases outside the gene matches: 16. This chain's CDR3 is CASSPISRDRFVSGANVLTF. In nucleotides, the CDR3 is TGTGCCAGCAGCCCGATCTCCCGGGACAGGTTTGTTTCTGGGGCCAACGTCCTGACTTTC. Full variable domain (outside the CDR3, taken from reference TRBV7-8 and TRBJ2-6): GAGVSQSPRYKVAKRGQDVALRCDPISGHVSLFWYQQALGQGPEFLTYFQNEAQLDKSGLPSDRFFAERPEGSVSTLKIQRTQQEDSAVYLCASSPISRDRFVSGANVLTFGAGSRLTVL.

The chain has TRBV18 and TRBJ1-2; D gene uncertain. This CDR3 has 12 amino acids. V was shortened by 6 bases and J by 0 bases, with 5 bases between the two germline ends. Germline assignment: CDR1 KGHSH and CDR2 LQKENI. DNA of the CDR3: TGTGCCAGCTCCCGAACTAACTATGGCTACACCTTC. Amino acids: CASSRTNYGYTF.

The chain links TRBV18 to TRBJ1-3; unclear D gene. CDR3 size: 13 residues. Trimming removed 2 bases at V and 1 base at J, with 3 bases between. CDR1 KGHSH and CDR2 LQKENI come from the germline V gene. The CDR3, as DNA: TGTGCCAGCTCACCAGATTCTGGAAACACCATATATTTT. Its protein is CASSPDSGNTIYF.

The chain employs TRBV28 and TRBJ2-7, with a possible D match to TRBD1 (5 bases). Per germline, CDR1 MDHEN and CDR2 SYDVKM. This CDR3 comprises 16 residues. Trimming cost V 4 bases and J 0 bases, with 16 bases left between them. The CDR3 here is CASSSSRVKASYEQYF. CDR3 nucleotides: TGTGCCAGCAGTTCGTCCAGGGTTAAAGCCTCCTACGAGCAGTACTTC.

This chain joins TRBV19 and TRBJ1-2, with TRBD1 matching 9 bases. This CDR3 is built from 13 residues. V trimming: 10 bases; J trimming: 4 bases; junction bases outside the gene matches: 7. Looked up from germline, CDR1 is LNHDA and CDR2 is SQIVND (reference sequence). This chain's CDR3 is CATDRDRVYGYTF. CDR3 sequence (DNA): TGTGCCACCGACCGGGACAGGGTCTATGGCTACACCTTC.

The rearrangement uses TRBV29-1 and TRBJ1-3; a possible D gene is TRBD1 (5 bases). Deletions cut 2 bases from V and 7 bases from J, with 12 bases between. Germline CDR1 reads SQVTM; CDR2 reads ANQGSEA. This CDR3 has 13 residues. The CDR3 here is CSVEQGGSNTIYF. For the CDR3, the DNA is TGCAGCGTTGAACAGGGTGGGAGCAACACCATATATTTT.